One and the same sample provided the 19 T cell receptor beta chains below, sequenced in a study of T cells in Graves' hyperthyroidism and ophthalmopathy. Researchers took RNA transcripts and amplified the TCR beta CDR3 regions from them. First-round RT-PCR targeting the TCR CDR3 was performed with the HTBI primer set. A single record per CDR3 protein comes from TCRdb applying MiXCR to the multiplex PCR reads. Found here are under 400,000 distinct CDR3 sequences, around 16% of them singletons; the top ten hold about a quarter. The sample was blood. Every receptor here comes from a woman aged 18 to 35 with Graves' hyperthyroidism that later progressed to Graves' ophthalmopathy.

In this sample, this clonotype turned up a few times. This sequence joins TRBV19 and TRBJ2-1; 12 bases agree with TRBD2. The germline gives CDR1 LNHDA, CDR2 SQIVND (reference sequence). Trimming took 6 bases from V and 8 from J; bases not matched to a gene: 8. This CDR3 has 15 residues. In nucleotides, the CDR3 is TGTGCCAGTAGCGATACGGGACTAGCGGGTGATGAGCAGTTCTTC. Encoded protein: CASSDTGLAGDEQFF.

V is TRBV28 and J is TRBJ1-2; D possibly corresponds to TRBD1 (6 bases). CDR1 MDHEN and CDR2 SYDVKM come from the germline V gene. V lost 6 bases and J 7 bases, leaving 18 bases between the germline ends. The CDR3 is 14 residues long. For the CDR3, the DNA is TGTGCCAGCAGCCCTTCCCGACAGGCTAGTGGCTACACCTTC. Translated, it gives CASSPSRQASGYTF.

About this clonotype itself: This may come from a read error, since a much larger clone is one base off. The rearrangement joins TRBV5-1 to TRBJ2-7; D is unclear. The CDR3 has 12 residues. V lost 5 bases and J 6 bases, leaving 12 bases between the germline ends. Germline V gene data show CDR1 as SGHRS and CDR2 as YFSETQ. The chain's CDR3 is CASRDSRVEQYF. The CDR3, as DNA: TGCGCCAGCAGAGATTCTAGGGTCGAGCAGTACTTC.

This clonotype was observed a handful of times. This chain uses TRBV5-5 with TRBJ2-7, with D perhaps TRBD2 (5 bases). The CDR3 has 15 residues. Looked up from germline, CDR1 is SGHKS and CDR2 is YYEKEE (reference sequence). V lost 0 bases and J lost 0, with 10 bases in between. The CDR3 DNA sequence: TGTGCCAGCAGCTTGGGTGGGAGCTCCTCCTACGAGCAGTACTTC. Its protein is CASSLGGSSSYEQYF.

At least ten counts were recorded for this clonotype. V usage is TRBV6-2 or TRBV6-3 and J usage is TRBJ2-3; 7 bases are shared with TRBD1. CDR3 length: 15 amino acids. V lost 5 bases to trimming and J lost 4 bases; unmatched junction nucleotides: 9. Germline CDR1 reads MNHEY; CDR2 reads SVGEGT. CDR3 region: CASSPQGEGADTQYF. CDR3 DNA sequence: TGTGCCAGCAGTCCCCAGGGGGAAGGCGCAGATACGCAGTATTTT.

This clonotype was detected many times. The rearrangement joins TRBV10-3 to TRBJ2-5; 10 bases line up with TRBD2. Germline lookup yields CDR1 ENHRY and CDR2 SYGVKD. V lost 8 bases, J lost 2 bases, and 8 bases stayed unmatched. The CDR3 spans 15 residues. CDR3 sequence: CAIGRTSGLQETQYF. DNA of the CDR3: TGTGCCATCGGACGGACTAGCGGATTACAAGAGACCCAGTACTTC.

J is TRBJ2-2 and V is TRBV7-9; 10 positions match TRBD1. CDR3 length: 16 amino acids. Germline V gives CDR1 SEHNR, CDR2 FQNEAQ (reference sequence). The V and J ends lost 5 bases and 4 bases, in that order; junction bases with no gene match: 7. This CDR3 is CASSHRDRGRTGELFF. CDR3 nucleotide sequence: TGTGCCAGCAGCCACAGGGACAGGGGACGCACCGGGGAGCTGTTTTTT.

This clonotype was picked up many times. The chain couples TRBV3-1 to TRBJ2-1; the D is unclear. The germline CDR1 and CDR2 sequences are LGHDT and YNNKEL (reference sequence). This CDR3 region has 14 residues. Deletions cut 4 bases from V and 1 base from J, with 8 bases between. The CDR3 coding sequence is TGTGCCAGCAGCCCATCGGAGTCCTACAATGAGCAGTTCTTC. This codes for CASSPSESYNEQFF.

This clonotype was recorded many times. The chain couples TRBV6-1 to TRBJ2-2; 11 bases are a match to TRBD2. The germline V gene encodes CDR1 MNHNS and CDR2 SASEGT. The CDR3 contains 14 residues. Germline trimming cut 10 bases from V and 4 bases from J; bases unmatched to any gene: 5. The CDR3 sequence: CATTGLAGTGELFF. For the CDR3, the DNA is TGTGCCACCACCGGACTAGCGGGCACCGGGGAGCTGTTTTTT.

CDR3 sequence reads: CSARDREDYGYTF. Written as DNA, the CDR3 is TGCAGTGCTAGAGACAGGGAGGACTATGGCTACACCTTC. This chain connects TRBV20-1 to TRBJ1-2, with a possible D match to TRBD1 (5 bases). Germline-derived CDR1 and CDR2 are DFQATT and SNEGSKA (reference sequence). The V and J ends lost 0 bases and 3 bases respectively, with 8 bases between them. The CDR3 covers 13 residues.

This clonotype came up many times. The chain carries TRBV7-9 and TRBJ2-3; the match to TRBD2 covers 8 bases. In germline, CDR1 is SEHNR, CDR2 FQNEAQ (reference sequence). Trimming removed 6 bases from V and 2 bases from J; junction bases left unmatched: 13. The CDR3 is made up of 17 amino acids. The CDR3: CASRSKAGGRDTDTQYF. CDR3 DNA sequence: TGTGCCAGCAGATCAAAGGCGGGAGGCCGGGACACAGATACGCAGTATTTT.

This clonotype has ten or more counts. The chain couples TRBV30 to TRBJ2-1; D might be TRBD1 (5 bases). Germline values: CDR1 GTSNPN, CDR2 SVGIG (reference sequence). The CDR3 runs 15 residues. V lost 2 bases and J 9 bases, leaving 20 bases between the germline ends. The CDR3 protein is CAWSRAQGGSPEQFF. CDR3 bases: TGTGCCTGGAGTAGGGCGCAGGGTGGTTCTCCTGAGCAGTTCTTC. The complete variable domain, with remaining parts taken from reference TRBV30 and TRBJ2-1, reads SQTIHQWPATLVQPVGSPLSLECTVEGTSNPNLYWYRQAAGRGLQLLFYSVGIGQISSEVPQNLSASRPQDRQFILSSKKLLLSDSGFYLCAWSRAQGGSPEQFFGPGTRLTVL.

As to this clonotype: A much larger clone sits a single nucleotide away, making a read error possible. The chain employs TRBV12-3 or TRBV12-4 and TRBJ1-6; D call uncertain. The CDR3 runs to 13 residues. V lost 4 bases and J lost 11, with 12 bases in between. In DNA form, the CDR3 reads TGTGCCAGCAGTTCCGCGCCCGATCCACCCCTCCACTTT. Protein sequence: CASSSAPDPPLHF.

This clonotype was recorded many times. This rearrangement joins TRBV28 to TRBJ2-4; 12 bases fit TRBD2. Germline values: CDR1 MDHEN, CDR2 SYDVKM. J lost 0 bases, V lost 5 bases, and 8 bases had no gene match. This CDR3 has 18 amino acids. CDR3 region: CASSLLMTSGRAKNIQYF. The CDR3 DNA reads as TGTGCCAGCAGTCTCCTCATGACTAGCGGGAGAGCCAAAAACATTCAGTACTTC.

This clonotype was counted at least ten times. In nucleotides, the CDR3 is TGTGCCAGCAGTACGACACCTTACAATGAGCAGTTCTTC. Translated: CASSTTPYNEQFF. The chain couples TRBV11-2 to TRBJ2-1; D remains ambiguous. This CDR3 comprises 13 residues. V dropped 6 bases and J dropped 4 bases, with 10 bases sitting between them. Germline CDR1 is SGHAT and CDR2 is FQNNGV. Drawing the rest from reference TRBV11-2 and TRBJ2-1, the complete variable domain is EAGVAQSPRYKIIEKRQSVAFWCNPISGHATLYWYQQILGQGPKLLIQFQNNGVVDDSQLPKDRFSAERLKGVDSTLKIQPAKLEDSAVYLCASSTTPYNEQFFGPGTRLTVL.

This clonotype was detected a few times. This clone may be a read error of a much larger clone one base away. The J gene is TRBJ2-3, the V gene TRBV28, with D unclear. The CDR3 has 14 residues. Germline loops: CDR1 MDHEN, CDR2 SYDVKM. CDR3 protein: CVSSDLARTDTQYF. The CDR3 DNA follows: TGTGTCAGCAGTGACCTCGCCCGCACAGATACGCAGTATTTT.

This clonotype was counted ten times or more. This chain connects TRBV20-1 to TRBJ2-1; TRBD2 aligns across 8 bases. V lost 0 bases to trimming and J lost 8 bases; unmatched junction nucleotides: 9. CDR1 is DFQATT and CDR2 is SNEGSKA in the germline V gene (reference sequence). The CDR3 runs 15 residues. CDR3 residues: CSARDQREGRDEQFF. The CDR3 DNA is TGCAGTGCTAGAGATCAACGGGAGGGCCGGGATGAGCAGTTCTTC.

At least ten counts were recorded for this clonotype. The CDR3 DNA reads TGTGCCAGCAGTTACCCCGAGGACAGGGTAACCTATGGCTACACCTTC. It is translated as CASSYPEDRVTYGYTF. The chain recombines TRBV2 with TRBJ1-2; 8 nucleotides match TRBD1. Germline V lookup: CDR1 SNHLY, CDR2 FYNNEI. The CDR3 spans 16 residues. Trimming removed 5 bases from V and 4 bases from J; junction bases left unmatched: 12.

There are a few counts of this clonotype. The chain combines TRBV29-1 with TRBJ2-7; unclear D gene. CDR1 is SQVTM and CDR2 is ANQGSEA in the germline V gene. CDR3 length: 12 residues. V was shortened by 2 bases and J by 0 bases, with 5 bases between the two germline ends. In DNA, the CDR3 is TGCAGCGTTGAAACGGTCTCCTACGAGCAGTACTTC. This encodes CSVETVSYEQYF.